This T cell receptor (beta chain) was sequenced in a study of blood T cell repertoires in COVID-19. Trimming shortened V by 6 bases and J by 7 bases, and 16 bases separated the two germline ends. The CDR3 covers 13 residues. The V gene's germline CDR1 is KGHSH and CDR2 LQKENI. This clone was seen at least ten times. In the authors' workflow: Estimates of nucleated cell counts were drawn from the amplification of reference gene primers. TCRdb's copy holds only in-frame clones and misses some; the assay was immunoSEQ multiplex PCR. V, J and clone size are taken as reported in that table, and D and trimming were inferred from the DNA itself. The sample carries 100,000 to 150,000 clones, roughly 80% recorded once.

The material sequenced was peripheral blood. The gene calls are TRBV18 and TRBJ2-7; D might be TRBD2 (7 bases). The source is a human donor in a cohort sampled during active COVID-19. In DNA, the CDR3 is TGTGCCAGCTCCCCCGGGGGGCGCGAAGAGCAGTACTTC. Its translation is CASSPGGREEQYF. Combining the CDR3 with reference TRBV18 and TRBJ2-7 gives the whole variable domain NAGVMQNPRHLVRRRGQEARLRCSPMKGHSHVYWYRQLPEEGLKFMVYLQKENIIDESGMPKERFSAEFPKEGPSILRIQQVVRGDSAAYFCASSPGGREEQYFGPGTRLTVT.